This T cell receptor beta chain was captured in a study of T-cell reconstitution after alpha-beta-depleted transplantation in children. Study observations and caveats: Recipient T cells and thymic progenitors that survived gave rise to the high TCRbeta diversity observed at day 60 in some patients. Newly produced T cells mostly provided counts and TCRbeta diversity after one year, as hyperexpanded clones declined. At around two months after transplant, the alpha-beta T cells were reportedly derived from several hundred expanded clones that came from non-depleted graft cells.

Trimming removed 3 bases from V and 8 bases from J; junction bases left unmatched: 1. Per the germline V gene, CDR1 is SGHKS and CDR2 is YYEKEE (reference sequence). The CDR3 loop spans 11 amino acids. Using unique molecular identifiers, the investigators prepared the TCRbeta library. TCRdb used MiXCR to reprocess the PCR reads, holding one entry per CDR3 protein. The top ten clones hold 25% to 35% of a sample with around 450,000 distinct CDR3 sequences, roughly 17% of them seen once. About this clonotype itself: The antigen remains unidentified.

This specimen consisted of PBMCs, mostly from graft donor cells, obtained 360 days after TCRalphabeta/CD19-depleted stem cell transplant. This chain connects TRBV5-5 to TRBJ2-7, with 8 bases matching TRBD1. The TCR was taken from a boy in the first two years of life who had a stem cell transplant for Wiskott-Aldrich syndrome, so the T cells may come from the graft donor. CDR3 protein: CASSWTGKQYF. DNA for the CDR3: TGTGCCAGCAGCTGGACAGGGAAGCAGTACTTC.